These 21 T cell receptor beta chains were all obtained from the same sample, sequenced in a study of STAT5B mutations in CD4+ large granular lymphocyte leukemia. Using immunoSEQ multiplex PCR, the repertoire was profiled, and TCRdb retains in-frame clones only, with some absent. The sample yields some 30,000 clones, 68% seen once. What was sequenced was CD4+ T cells from blood buffy coats. These receptors were obtained from a human donor in good health.

Written as DNA, the CDR3 is TGTGCCAGCAGCTTGGGTCTAAATGGCTACACCTTC. This gives the protein CASSLGLNGYTF. This sequence joins TRBV5-4 and TRBJ1-2, with D unresolved. CDR1 SGHNT and CDR2 YYREEE come from the germline V gene (reference sequence). V lost 0 bases, J lost 6 bases, and 6 bases lay in between. The CDR3 covers 12 residues.

The genes are TRBV2 and TRBJ2-4; D perhaps matches TRBD2 (5 bases). Per the germline V gene, CDR1 is SNHLY and CDR2 is FYNNEI. Trimming cost V 4 bases and J 1 base, with 8 bases left between them. The CDR3 consists of 14 residues. The CDR3 loop reads CASSGRFAKNIQYF. CDR3 nucleotide sequence: TGTGCCAGCAGTGGGAGGTTCGCCAAAAACATTCAGTACTTC.

This chain connects TRBV6-5 to TRBJ2-5; 10 positions agree with TRBD2. The CDR3 runs to 15 residues. Unmatched junction bases numbered 10, after V lost 7 bases and J lost 5 bases. In germline, CDR1 is MNHEY, CDR2 SVGAGI. CDR3 bases: TGTGCCAGCACATTAGCGGGGGGAGATTGGGAGACCCAGTACTTC. As protein: CASTLAGGDWETQYF.

This chain uses TRBV18 with TRBJ1-2, with D possibly TRBD1 on 6 matching bases. The CDR3 length is 13 residues. Trimming removed 5 bases from V and 2 bases from J, with 9 bases in between. Germline V gene lookup returns CDR1 KGHSH and CDR2 LQKENI. The DNA of the CDR3 is TGTGCCAGCTCAATTCAGGGGAACTATGGCTACACCTTC. This codes for CASSIQGNYGYTF.

The CDR3 DNA reads as TGTGCCAGTAGTGCCGTCGGACAGGGGGCTTTTAGAGCTTTCTTT. Protein sequence: CASSAVGQGAFRAFF. V and J are TRBV19 and TRBJ1-1; 11 bases map to TRBD1. CDR3 length equals 15 residues. With V trimmed by 5 bases and J by 10 bases, 12 bases remained unmatched. Per the germline V gene, CDR1 is LNHDA and CDR2 is SQIVND (reference sequence).

This clone was observed a few times. The chain recombines TRBV6-1 with TRBJ1-4, with D maybe TRBD1 (6 bases). The CDR3 is 14 residues long. The germline V and J ends were trimmed by 10 bases and 7 bases, with 19 bases remaining between them. Germline values: CDR1 MNHNS, CDR2 SASEGT. The CDR3 loop is CATRLGANTEKLFF. The CDR3 nucleotides are TGTGCCACCCGACTGGGGGCAAATACTGAAAAACTGTTTTTT.

This chain uses TRBV5-3 with TRBJ2-4, with 8 bases identical to TRBD1. TRBV5-3 is labeled an ORF, and its function is uncertain. This CDR3 has 13 amino acids. V dropped 3 bases and J dropped 5; count of bases not matched to a gene: 1. The CDR3 DNA follows: TGTGCCAGAAGCTCGGGACAGGAAAACATTCAGTACTTC. It encodes CARSSGQENIQYF.

The gene calls are TRBV7-9 and TRBJ2-4; TRBD2 agrees at 9 bases. V lost 7 bases to trimming and J lost 1 base; unmatched junction nucleotides: 8. Germline V lookup: CDR1 SEHNR, CDR2 FQNEAQ (reference sequence). The CDR3 spans 16 residues. The CDR3 sequence: CASTPGLASAKNIQYF. The CDR3 nucleotides are TGTGCCAGCACTCCGGGACTAGCTTCTGCCAAAAACATTCAGTACTTC.

This sequence joins TRBV5-4 and TRBJ2-2, with D hard to call. With 4 bases removed from V and 7 bases from J, the gap between germline ends came to 5 bases. Germline V gene lookup returns CDR1 SGHNT and CDR2 YYREEE (reference sequence). The CDR3 length is 11 residues. In nucleotides, the CDR3 is TGTGCCAGCAGCCGCCTCGGGGAGCTGTTTTTT. This gives the protein CASSRLGELFF.

V usage is TRBV7-2 and J usage is TRBJ2-3, with D unresolved. The CDR3 runs 12 residues. The V gene lost 5 bases and the J gene lost 2 bases, with 5 bases spanning the gap. Per germline, CDR1 SGHTA and CDR2 FQGNSA. The CDR3 DNA follows: TGTGCCAGCAGCGTATACACAGATACGCAGTATTTT. This gives the protein CASSVYTDTQYF. The complete variable domain, with remaining parts taken from reference TRBV7-2 and TRBJ2-3, reads GAGVSQSPSNKVTEKGKDVELRCDPISGHTALYWYRQSLGQGLEFLIYFQGNSAPDKSGLPSDRFSAERTGGSVSTLTIQRTQQEDSAVYLCASSVYTDTQYFGPGTRLTVL.

The rearrangement links TRBV4-3 to TRBJ1-1; 8 bases fit TRBD1. Germline V CDR1 and CDR2: LGHNA, YSLEER. This CDR3 contains 16 residues. V shed 1 base, J shed 2 bases, and the junction held 6 bases outside the gene matches. The CDR3 DNA reads TGCGCCAGCAGCCAAGCGTGGCAGGGGGCAAACACTGAAGCTTTCTTT. Its translation is CASSQAWQGANTEAFF.

This chain uses TRBV5-4 with TRBJ2-3, with D possibly being TRBD2 (7 bases). This CDR3 contains 14 residues. The germline CDR1 and CDR2 sequences are SGHNT and YYREEE (reference sequence). The V end lost 5 bases, the J end lost 4 bases, and 14 bases lay between the germline ends. The CDR3 here is CASRGGGAADTQYF. The CDR3 DNA reads as TGTGCCAGCAGAGGTGGGGGGGCCGCAGATACGCAGTATTTT. The whole variable domain, remainder taken from reference TRBV5-4 and TRBJ2-3, is ETGVTQSPTHLIKTRGQQVTLRCSSQSGHNTVSWYQQALGQGPQFIFQYYREEENGRGNFPPRFSGLQFPNYSSELNVNALELDDSALYLCASRGGGAADTQYFGPGTRLTVL.

The rearrangement uses TRBV6-5 and TRBJ1-3; possible D gene TRBD1, 6 bases. The CDR3 runs 14 residues. In germline, CDR1 is MNHEY, CDR2 SVGAGI. The V end lost 0 bases, the J end lost 8 bases, and 11 bases lay between the germline ends. As DNA, the CDR3 is TGTGCCAGCAGTTACTCGAACAGGGCGGACACCATATATTTT. Its protein is CASSYSNRADTIYF.

There are a few counts of this clone. The J gene is TRBJ1-1, the V gene TRBV6-6; D is possibly TRBD1 (6 bases). The CDR3 has 14 amino acids. Trimming took 2 bases from V and 5 from J, leaving 12 bases between them. CDR1 and CDR2 from the germline V gene are MNHNY and SVGAGI (reference sequence). The CDR3 is CASSYDRGGTEAFF. CDR3 bases: TGTGCCAGCAGTTACGATAGGGGGGGAACTGAAGCTTTCTTT.

This chain links TRBV10-2 with TRBJ1-6, with TRBD1 matching over 7 bases. CDR3 length: 13 amino acids. Trimming at V came to 10 bases and at J to 1 base, leaving 1 base not matched to a gene. Germline V gene data show CDR1 as WSHSY and CDR2 as SAAADI. The DNA of the CDR3 is TGCGCCACCAGGGGGTCCTATAATTCACCCCTCCACTTT. Translated: CATRGSYNSPLHF.

This clone appeared a single time. The V call is TRBV27, the J call TRBJ1-5; TRBD1 matches 9 bases. The CDR3 has 17 residues. Germline lookup yields CDR1 MNHEY and CDR2 SMNVEV (reference sequence). The V segment lost 8 bases and the J segment 2 bases; nucleotides outside the gene matches: 13. The CDR3 reads CASPGTGLLGGNQPQHF. The CDR3 DNA follows: TGTGCCAGCCCCGGGACAGGGCTTCTAGGGGGCAATCAGCCCCAGCATTTT.

The chain carries TRBV4-1 and TRBJ2-1; TRBD2 agrees at 8 bases. V shed 1 base and J 4 bases; nucleotides not matched to a gene: 6. CDR1 is MGHRA and CDR2 is YSYEKL in the germline V gene. The CDR3 is 16 residues long. The CDR3 nucleotides read TGCGCCAGCAGCCAAGCTCTCGGGGGGGCGTACAATGAGCAGTTCTTC. Protein sequence: CASSQALGGAYNEQFF.

V and J are TRBV5-6 and TRBJ1-1, with 8 positions matching TRBD1. V trimming: 1 base; J trimming: 3 bases; junction bases outside the gene matches: 8. CDR1 and CDR2 from the germline V gene are SGHDT and YYEEEE. There are 16 residues in the CDR3. The CDR3 coding sequence is TGTGCCAGCAGCTTGTTAGATAACAGGGGGGACACTGAAGCTTTCTTT. This gives the protein CASSLLDNRGDTEAFF.

The chain has TRBV28 and TRBJ1-2; D perhaps matches TRBD1 (6 bases). CDR3 length: 14 residues. With 7 bases removed from V and 6 bases from J, the gap between germline ends came to 18 bases. Germline V gene sequence: CDR1 MDHEN, CDR2 SYDVKM. CDR3: CASIIGGAGHGYTF. The CDR3 region has the DNA TGTGCCAGCATCATTGGGGGGGCGGGGCATGGCTACACCTTC.

The gene calls are TRBV10-3 and TRBJ2-7, with 13 nucleotides matching TRBD2. Trimming removed 4 bases from V and 4 bases from J; junction bases left unmatched: 4. This CDR3 contains 15 residues. Germline values: CDR1 ENHRY, CDR2 SYGVKD. The CDR3 nucleotides read TGTGCCATCAGTGGACTAGCGGGGGGTTATTACGAGCAGTACTTC. Its protein product is CAISGLAGGYYEQYF.

The rearrangement uses TRBV7-9 and TRBJ1-1; D unclear. This CDR3 spans 13 amino acids. Trimming pared 3 bases from V and 3 bases from J, leaving 8 bases between. CDR1 SEHNR and CDR2 FQNEAQ come from the germline V gene (reference sequence). CDR3 in amino acids: CASSFTWDTEAFF. The CDR3 nucleotides are TGTGCCAGCAGCTTTACCTGGGACACTGAAGCTTTCTTT.